These 10 T cell receptor beta chains share one sample of origin, sequenced in a study of cytomegalovirus exposure and HLA in healthy donors. With 60 Vbeta and 13 Jbeta primers, the PCR was carried out. Only in-frame clones appear in the TCRdb table, and some are missing; sequencing was by immunoSEQ multiplex PCR. The data contain hundreds of thousands of clones, 85% of them singletons. The sample taken for sequencing was PBMCs. Every receptor here comes from a girl aged 2 to 9 in good health and CMV-seronegative.

About this clone itself: Sequence at one end of the junction differs from germline and may be a read error. The chain employs TRBV27 and TRBJ2-1, with a tentative D call TRBD1 (5 bases). CDR1 MNHEY and CDR2 SMNVEV come from the germline V gene (reference sequence). The CDR3 runs 14 residues. In DNA form, the CDR3 reads TGTGCCACCAGTGGGGCAGGACCCTACAATGAGCAGTTCTTC. It encodes CATSGAGPYNEQFF.

This clone is a singleton in its sample. The CDR3 region is CASSAPSGSSSTDTQYF. The CDR3 DNA is TGTGCCAGCAGCGCGCCTAGCGGCTCGTCTAGCACAGATACGCAGTATTTT. The V gene is TRBV5-6, the J gene TRBJ2-3; 7 bases line up with TRBD2. V lost 4 bases to trimming and J lost 0 bases; unmatched junction nucleotides: 11. Germline V gives CDR1 SGHDT, CDR2 YYEEEE. The CDR3 consists of 17 residues. The full variable domain, with the rest looked up from reference TRBV5-6 and TRBJ2-3, is DAGVTQSPTHLIKTRGQQVTLRCSPKSGHDTVSWYQQALGQGPQFIFQYYEEEERQRGNFPDRFSGHQFPNYSSELNVNALLLGDSALYLCASSAPSGSSSTDTQYFGPGTRLTVL.

The chain links TRBV2 to TRBJ2-3; no firm D call. This CDR3 contains 15 residues. Trimming took off 4 bases at V and 2 bases at J, with 13 bases between the two ends. Per germline, CDR1 SNHLY and CDR2 FYNNEI. CDR3 sequence: CASSVGRWVTDTQYF. CDR3 sequence (DNA): TGTGCCAGCAGTGTGGGCAGGTGGGTCACAGATACGCAGTATTTT. Full variable domain (missing parts from reference TRBV2 and TRBJ2-3): EPEVTQTPSHQVTQMGQEVILRCVPISNHLYFYWYRQILGQKVEFLVSFYNNEISEKSEIFDDQFSVERPDGSNFTLKIRSTKLEDSAMYFCASSVGRWVTDTQYFGPGTRLTVL.

This clone was observed a handful of times. The gene calls are TRBV7-2 and TRBJ1-2; 7 bases are shared with TRBD1. Germline trimming cut 2 bases from V and 0 bases from J; bases unmatched to any gene: 12. The CDR3 spans 18 residues. The germline CDR1 and CDR2 sequences are SGHTA and FQGNSA. The CDR3 DNA reads as TGTGCCAGCAGCTTATATCGGTTGAGGGGGACAGCTAACTATGGCTACACCTTC. As protein: CASSLYRLRGTANYGYTF.

This chain joins TRBV27 and TRBJ1-2; 7 bases match TRBD1. The trim removed 6 bases at V and 0 bases at J, leaving 7 bases unmatched. The CDR3 loop spans 15 amino acids. Germline CDR1 MNHEY, CDR2 SMNVEV (reference sequence). Written as DNA, the CDR3 is TGTGCCAGCAGAGGATGGGACAGAGCTAACTATGGCTACACCTTC. This gives the protein CASRGWDRANYGYTF.

The V call is TRBV11-2, the J call TRBJ2-7, with D possibly being TRBD1 (5 bases). The CDR3 length is 12 residues. Between the trimmed V and J ends, which lost 2 bases and 3 bases, there was a span of 5 bases. From germline, CDR1 is SGHAT and CDR2 FQNNGV. The CDR3 bases are TGTGCCAGCAGCTTAAGGGGCTACGAGCAGTACTTC. It yields the protein CASSLRGYEQYF.

The chain employs TRBV6-1 and TRBJ2-5; 7 bases are shared with TRBD1. V shed 6 bases and J 0 bases; nucleotides not matched to a gene: 4. Per germline, CDR1 MNHNS and CDR2 SASEGT. The CDR3 contains 14 residues. The CDR3 loop is CASRLGGYQETQYF. In nucleotides, the CDR3 is TGTGCCAGCAGACTAGGGGGCTACCAAGAGACCCAGTACTTC.

The J gene is TRBJ1-2, the V gene TRBV19; 10 bases match TRBD1. The ends lost 6 bases at V and 8 bases at J; junction bases unmatched: 6. The CDR3 runs 13 residues. In germline, CDR1 is LNHDA, CDR2 SQIVND (reference sequence). DNA for the CDR3: TGTGCCAGTAGATGGGACAGGGGAAGCGGCTACACCTTC. Amino acid sequence: CASRWDRGSGYTF.

The rearrangement uses TRBV6-1 and TRBJ1-5, with D unclear. This CDR3 spans 15 amino acids. Germline lookup yields CDR1 MNHNS and CDR2 SASEGT. The V end was cut by 2 bases, the J end by 4 bases, with 12 bases between. The CDR3 sequence is CASSERSGGNQPQHF. Here the CDR3 DNA reads TGTGCCAGCAGTGAAAGATCCGGCGGGAATCAGCCCCAGCATTTT.

Remarks on this clone: Additional DNA sequences in this sample encode the identical CDR3. V is TRBV6-5 and J is TRBJ1-2, with a tentative D call TRBD1 (5 bases). CDR1 MNHEY and CDR2 SVGAGI come from the germline V gene. The V and J ends lost 4 bases and 8 bases respectively, with 17 bases between them. The CDR3 loop spans 14 amino acids. The CDR3 nucleotides read TGTGCCAGCAGTTCCCAGGGTCAAGTGAGAGGCTACACCTTC. It specifies CASSSQGQVRGYTF.